The clone carrying this T cell receptor (beta chain) was observed at least ten times. Its specificity is not known. Germline CDR1 and CDR2: SGHDT and YYEEEE. With 4 bases removed from V and 0 bases from J, the gap between germline ends came to 8 bases. This CDR3 has 13 amino acids. MiXCR was run by TCRdb on the 5' RACE reads, yielding one entry per CDR3 protein. Among roughly 120,000 distinct CDR3 sequences listed, roughly 15% were seen once. The data derive from a study of T-cell memory formation after mild COVID-19. The wider study: TCR clusters mostly belonged to single donors.

Overall study findings and caveats: The study detected some responding clones in pre-infection memory, suggesting cross-reactive memory joined. Confirmation was lacking for SARS-CoV-2 specificity of second-wave clones that peaked on day 37. Of the contracting clones, CD4+ ones lay mainly in CM and EM, and CD8+ ones in EMRA.

The gene calls are TRBV5-6 and TRBJ2-7; D is unclear. Sequencing was performed on PBMCs or a T cell subset sorted from them (not recorded which). The sequence was obtained from an adult woman who had mild COVID-19 (a few samples of this study predate the infection). Cell type and time point are not known. The CDR3 DNA reads as TGTGCCAGCAGCCCCGGTAACTCCTACGAGCAGTACTTC. The encoded protein is CASSPGNSYEQYF.